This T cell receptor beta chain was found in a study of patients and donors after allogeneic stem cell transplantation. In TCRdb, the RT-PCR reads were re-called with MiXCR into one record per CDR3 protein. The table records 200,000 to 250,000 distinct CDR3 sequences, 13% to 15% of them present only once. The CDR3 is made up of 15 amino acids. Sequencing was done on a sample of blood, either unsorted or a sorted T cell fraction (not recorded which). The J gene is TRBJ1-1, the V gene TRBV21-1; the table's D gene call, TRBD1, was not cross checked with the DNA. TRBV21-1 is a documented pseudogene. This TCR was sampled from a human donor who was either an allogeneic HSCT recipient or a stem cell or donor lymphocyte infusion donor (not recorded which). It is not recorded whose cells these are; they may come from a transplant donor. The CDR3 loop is CASSKGGGRGTEAFF. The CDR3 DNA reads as TGTGCCAGCAGCAAAGGTGGGGGGCGAGGCACTGAAGCTTTCTTT.